The sequence of this T cell receptor beta chain was determined in a study of cytomegalovirus exposure and HLA in healthy donors. Germline CDR1 MNHEY, CDR2 SMNVEV (reference sequence). The CDR3 is 14 amino acids. Trimming shortened V by 4 bases and J by 10 bases, and 17 bases separated the two germline ends. Amplification used 60 Vbeta primers and 13 Jbeta primers. Assay: immunoSEQ multiplex PCR; the TCRdb copy retains only in-frame clones and omits some. The table lists more than 150,000 clones, about 83% of them singletons, with about 5.6% in the top ten. This TCR was sampled from a woman aged 30 to 39 in good health and CMV-seropositive. The V call is TRBV27, the J call TRBJ2-1, with D possibly being TRBD1 (6 bases). The sample was PBMCs. CDR3 sequence reads: CASSYRSGQWEQFF. As DNA, the CDR3 is TGTGCCAGCAGTTACCGCTCGGGACAATGGGAGCAGTTCTTC.